The clone carrying this T cell receptor (beta chain) has just a few counts. Its antigen is not identified. This record comes from a study of T cells after yellow fever vaccination. TCRdb fed the 5' RACE reads into MiXCR, producing one record per CDR3 protein. Among around 310,000 distinct CDR3 sequences, over 8% were seen once, and the ten largest hold 15% to 20%. Study-wide results and caveats: FACS-sorted repertoires might harbor abundant contaminating clonotypes from the bulk population. Among primary-vaccination clones, most reappeared after the booster, at almost 98% for CD4 and around 91% for CD8.

V dropped 9 bases and J dropped 2 bases, with 10 bases sitting between them. Per germline, CDR1 ENHRY and CDR2 SYGVKD. The CDR3 sequence is 12 residues long. The source material was PBMCs, sampled on the day of the first yellow fever vaccination. The genes are TRBV10-3 and TRBJ2-5, with a weak D call TRBD1 (6 bases). The receptor was isolated from a young man who received the YFV17D yellow fever vaccine. The CDR3 DNA is TGTGCCATAGCAGGGGCGCAAGAGACCCAGTACTTC. Translated, it gives CAIAGAQETQYF.